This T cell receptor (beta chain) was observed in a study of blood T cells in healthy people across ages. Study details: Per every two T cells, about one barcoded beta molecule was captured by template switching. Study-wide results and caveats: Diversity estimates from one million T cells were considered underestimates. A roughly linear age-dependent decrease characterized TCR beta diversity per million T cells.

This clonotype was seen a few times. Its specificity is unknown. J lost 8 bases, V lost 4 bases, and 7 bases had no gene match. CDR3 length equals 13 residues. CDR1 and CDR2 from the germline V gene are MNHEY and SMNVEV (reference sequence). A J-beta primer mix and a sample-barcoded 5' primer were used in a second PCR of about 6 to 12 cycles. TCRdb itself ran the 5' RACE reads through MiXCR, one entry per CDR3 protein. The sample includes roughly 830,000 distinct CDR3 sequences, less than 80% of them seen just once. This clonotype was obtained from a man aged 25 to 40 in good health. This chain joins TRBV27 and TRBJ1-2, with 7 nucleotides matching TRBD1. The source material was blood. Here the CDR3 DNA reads TGTGCCAGCAGTTCTGACAGGGCATGGGGCTACACCTTC. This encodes CASSSDRAWGYTF.